Given below is one TCR beta chain in context. A multiplex PCR was run with 60 Vbeta primers and 13 Jbeta primers. Profiling relied on immunoSEQ multiplex PCR, and the TCRdb table lists in-frame clones only, not all of them. The data hold 90,000 to 100,000 clones, with 70% to 80% observed a single time. The sample comes from a study of cytomegalovirus exposure and HLA in healthy donors. The length of the CDR3 is 12 residues. Germline V lookup: CDR1 SGHNT, CDR2 YYREEE (reference sequence). V gave up 0 bases and J gave up 11 bases; unmatched junction bases: 5. The origin of this receptor is a woman aged 55-70 years in good health and CMV-seropositive. The chain employs TRBV5-4 and TRBJ2-7, with 7 bases identical to TRBD2. Sequenced: PBMCs. The DNA of the CDR3 is TGTGCCAGCAGCTTGGATCTGGGGAGGGAGTACTTC. It is translated as CASSLDLGREYF.